What follows are 16 T cell receptor beta chains derived from one specimen sequenced in a study of prognosis after radiotherapy for stage I lung cancer. Template was genomic DNA; TCR beta CDR3 amplified in two multiplex PCR rounds. Primers specific to each TRBV and TRBJ gene were used in first-round PCR. A single record per CDR3 protein comes from TCRdb applying MiXCR to the multiplex PCR reads. The sample consists of 15,000 to 20,000 distinct CDR3 sequences, roughly 30% of them appearing once. Sequencing was performed on PBMCs, taken before or after stereotactic body radiation therapy (not recorded which). The receptors originated from a donor aged 50 or older with non-small cell lung cancer.

This clonotype was recorded at least ten times. The chain has TRBV6-1 and TRBJ1-3; 8 positions match TRBD1. Per the germline V gene, CDR1 is MNHNS and CDR2 is SASEGT. Losses at the gene ends were 6 bases for V and 6 bases for J; bases not matched to a gene: 7. The length of the CDR3 is 14 residues. The CDR3 protein is CASSTGQGVNTIYF. Here the CDR3 DNA reads TGTGCCAGCAGCACCGGACAGGGCGTAAACACCATATATTTT.

The sample holds many counts of this clonotype. The chain couples TRBV24-1 to TRBJ2-3, with a weak D call TRBD1 (6 bases). The CDR3 consists of 16 residues. From germline, CDR1 is KGHDR and CDR2 SFDVKD. Deletions cut 2 bases from V and 2 bases from J, with 13 bases between. The CDR3 DNA sequence: TGTGCCACCAGTGATTCGGAAGGGGGAAACACAGATACGCAGTATTTT. Its translation is CATSDSEGGNTDTQYF.

With regard to this clonotype: A far larger clone lies a single base away; this is likely a read error. The gene calls are TRBV6-4 and TRBJ2-1; possible D gene TRBD2, 5 bases. Germline-derived CDR1 and CDR2 are MRHNA and SNTAGT. V was clipped by 9 bases and J by 8 bases, with 17 bases between them. This CDR3 contains 13 residues. This CDR3 reads CARGEGEVDEQFF. As DNA, the CDR3 is TGTGCCAGAGGAGAGGGAGAAGTCGATGAGCAGTTCTTC.

This clonotype is judged medium-sized. The V gene is TRBV20-1, the J gene TRBJ1-5, with D uncertain. The CDR3 sequence is 15 residues long. Germline V lookup: CDR1 DFQATT, CDR2 SNEGSKA (reference sequence). The ends were cut back, 2 bases at V and 1 base at J, with 12 bases in the middle. The CDR3 loop is CSARSLGRSNQPQHF. CDR3 nucleotide sequence: TGCAGTGCTAGATCTTTGGGCAGAAGCAATCAGCCCCAGCATTTT.

This clonotype was observed a single time. V and J are TRBV6-5 and TRBJ2-1; a possible D gene is TRBD1 (5 bases). Germline V CDR1 and CDR2: MNHEY, SVGAGI. Trimming left V 2 bases short and J 2 bases short, with 10 bases between. The CDR3 has 15 amino acids. The CDR3 bases are TGTGCCAGCAGTTACAACGACAGCCCCTACAATGAGCAGTTCTTC. Protein: CASSYNDSPYNEQFF.

There are a few counts of this clonotype. A read error may be the cause here, since a much bigger clone is one base away. V and J are TRBV29-1 and TRBJ2-1; D is possibly TRBD1 or TRBD2 (7 bases each). CDR3 size: 13 residues. The germline V and J ends were trimmed by 7 bases and 10 bases, with 20 bases remaining between them. Per germline, CDR1 SQVTM and CDR2 ANQGSEA. CDR3 in DNA: TGCAGCGCTGACAGGGAGGGAGTAAAGGAGCAGTTCTTC. This gives the protein CSADREGVKEQFF.

This clonotype was recorded at least ten times. The J gene is TRBJ2-7, the V gene TRBV3-1; 7 nucleotides agree with TRBD2. Trimming removed 2 bases from V and 4 bases from J; junction bases left unmatched: 8. The CDR3 runs 15 residues. Looked up from germline, CDR1 is LGHDT and CDR2 is YNNKEL (reference sequence). CDR3 sequence: CASSQSVTSWYEQYF. CDR3 DNA: TGTGCCAGCAGCCAATCTGTGACTAGCTGGTACGAGCAGTACTTC.

This clonotype was observed many times. The chain links TRBV5-4 to TRBJ2-1, with D perhaps matching TRBD2 (6 bases). Germline CDR1 reads SGHNT; CDR2 reads YYREEE (reference sequence). Trimming removed 6 bases from V and 6 bases from J, with 13 bases in between. The CDR3 loop spans 13 amino acids. This CDR3 is CASTSTGGNEQFF. In DNA, the CDR3 is TGTGCCAGCACCTCGACCGGGGGCAATGAGCAGTTCTTC.

Many counts were recorded for this clonotype. The chain couples TRBV6-1 to TRBJ2-7; tentative D call: TRBD1 (5 bases). CDR1 and CDR2 (germline): MNHNS, SASEGT. V dropped 5 bases and J dropped 2 bases, with 10 bases sitting between them. The CDR3 is made up of 13 amino acids. CDR3 DNA: TGTGCCAGCAGTCAGACAGATACCTACGAGCAGTACTTC. Amino acid sequence: CASSQTDTYEQYF.

The chain recombines TRBV20-1 with TRBJ2-7; 9 bases are shared with TRBD2. V gave up 2 bases and J gave up 2 bases; unmatched junction bases: 7. There are 15 residues in the CDR3. Germline CDR1 reads DFQATT; CDR2 reads SNEGSKA (reference sequence). Written as DNA, the CDR3 is TGCAGTGCTAGATATCAGCGGGAGGTTACCTACGAGCAGTACTTC. Residues: CSARYQREVTYEQYF.

This chain joins TRBV28 and TRBJ2-3; a weak D match, TRBD1 (6 bases). The CDR3 extends over 15 amino acids. Looked up from germline, CDR1 is MDHEN and CDR2 is SYDVKM. Trimming removed 5 bases from V and 5 bases from J, with 17 bases in between. The CDR3 DNA follows: TGTGCCAGCAGTATACAGGGTATGAAGGGAGATACGCAGTATTTT. Protein product: CASSIQGMKGDTQYF.

Notes on this clonotype: The junction and the germline gene differ at one end; a read error may be behind it. The chain recombines TRBV24-1 with TRBJ2-1; D is perhaps TRBD1 (6 bases). This CDR3 is 13 amino acids long. The germline V gene has CDR1 KGHDR and CDR2 SFDVKD. The CDR3 nucleotides are TGTGCCAAAAAAAACGGACAGTTCAGTGAGCAGTTCTTT. Translated, it gives CAKKNGQFSEQFF.

This clonotype was picked up many times. A far larger clone is only one base removed, so a read error is likely. This chain uses TRBV20-1 with TRBJ2-1, with 7 bases matching TRBD1. The V and J ends lost 0 bases and 10 bases, in that order; junction bases with no gene match: 15. Germline V gene sequence: CDR1 DFQATT, CDR2 SNEGSKA (reference sequence). The CDR3 runs to 16 residues. The CDR3 region is CSARDSGQESFYEQFF. CDR3 bases: TGCAGTGCTAGAGATTCAGGACAGGAATCCTTCTACGAGCAGTTCTTC.

About this clonotype: As the CDR3 is not closed by the conserved phenylalanine or tryptophan, this likely results from a read error. The chain employs TRBV20-1 and TRBJ2-2, with D possibly being TRBD2 (7 bases). This CDR3 spans 16 amino acids. CDR1 DFQATT and CDR2 SNEGSKA come from the germline V gene (reference sequence). Trimming stripped 5 bases from V and 2 bases from J, with 18 bases between. The CDR3 reads CSAPRGGVANTGELFY. CDR3 DNA sequence: TGCAGTGCTCCTAGAGGGGGGGTGGCCAACACCGGGGAGCTGTTTTAT.

Comments on this clonotype: This likely reflects a read error, since a far larger clone is one base away. The chain links TRBV6-8 to TRBJ2-7; maybe TRBD2 (6 bases). This CDR3 spans 15 amino acids. Germline V gene data show CDR1 as MNHGY and CDR2 as SAAAGT. The CDR3 sequence is CVSSRLSSDSYEQYF. CDR3 DNA sequence: TGTGTCAGCAGCCGACTCTCTAGCGACTCCTACGAGCAGTACTTC.

This clonotype was observed at least ten times. The chain links TRBV9 to TRBJ2-3; D gene uncertain. Per germline, CDR1 SGDLS and CDR2 YYNGEE. V gave up 4 bases and J gave up 0 bases, with 15 bases separating them. The CDR3 runs to 16 residues. CDR3 sequence reads: CASSPALAPSTDTQYF. CDR3 DNA sequence: TGTGCCAGCAGCCCCGCCTTGGCGCCTAGCACAGATACGCAGTATTTT.